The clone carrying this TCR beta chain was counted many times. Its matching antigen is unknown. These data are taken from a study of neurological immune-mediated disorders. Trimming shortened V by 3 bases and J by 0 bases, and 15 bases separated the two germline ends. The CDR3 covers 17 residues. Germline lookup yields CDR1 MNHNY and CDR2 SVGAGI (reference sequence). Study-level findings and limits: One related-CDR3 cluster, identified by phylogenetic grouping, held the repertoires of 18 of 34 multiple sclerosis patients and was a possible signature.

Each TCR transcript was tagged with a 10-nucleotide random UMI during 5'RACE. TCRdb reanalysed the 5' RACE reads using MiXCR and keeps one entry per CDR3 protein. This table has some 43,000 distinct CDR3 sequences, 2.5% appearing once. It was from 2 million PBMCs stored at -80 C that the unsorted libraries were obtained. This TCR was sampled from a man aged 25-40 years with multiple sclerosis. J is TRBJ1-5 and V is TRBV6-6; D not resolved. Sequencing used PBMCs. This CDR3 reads CASSYTTGRASNQPQHF. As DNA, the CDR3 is TGTGCCAGCAGTTATACTACGGGAAGGGCTAGCAATCAGCCCCAGCATTTT.